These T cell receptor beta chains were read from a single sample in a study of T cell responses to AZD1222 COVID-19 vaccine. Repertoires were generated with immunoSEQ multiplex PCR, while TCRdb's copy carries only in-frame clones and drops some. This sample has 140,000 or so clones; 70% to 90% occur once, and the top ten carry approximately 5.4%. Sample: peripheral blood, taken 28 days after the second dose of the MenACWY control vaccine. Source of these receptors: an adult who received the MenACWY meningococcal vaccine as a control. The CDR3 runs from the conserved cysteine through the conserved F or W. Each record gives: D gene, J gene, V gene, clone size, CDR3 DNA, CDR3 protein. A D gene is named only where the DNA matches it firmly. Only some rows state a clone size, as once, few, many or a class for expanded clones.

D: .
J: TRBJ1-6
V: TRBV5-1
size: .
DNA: TGCGCCAGCAGCTTGGGGCAGGGCTCTTCACCCCTCCACTTT
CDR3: CASSLGQGSSPLHF

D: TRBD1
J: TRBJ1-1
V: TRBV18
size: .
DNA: TGTGCCAGCTCCCTCGGACAGGGGAAAGCTTTCTTT
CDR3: CASSLGQGKAFF

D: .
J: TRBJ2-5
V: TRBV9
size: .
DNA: TGTGCCAGCAGCCCCCGGCCGAGGGCCGAGACCCAGTACTTC
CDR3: CASSPRPRAETQYF

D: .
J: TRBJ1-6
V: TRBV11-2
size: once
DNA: TGTGCCAGCAGCTTAGTGGTCCTGGGGAGCTCCTATAATTCACCCCTCCACTTT
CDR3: CASSLVVLGSSYNSPLHF

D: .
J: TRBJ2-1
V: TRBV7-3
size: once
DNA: TGTGCCAGCAGCCGTACAGGGTACGATGAGCAGTTCTTC
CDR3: CASSRTGYDEQFF

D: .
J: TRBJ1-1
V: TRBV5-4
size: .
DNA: TGTGCCAGCAGCTTGAGGGCGGGTAACACTGAAGCTTTCTTT
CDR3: CASSLRAGNTEAFF

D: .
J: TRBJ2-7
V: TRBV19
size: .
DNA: TGTGCCAGTAGCCTCTTTGGACAGTCGGAAGCCTACGAGCAGTACTTC
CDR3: CASSLFGQSEAYEQYF

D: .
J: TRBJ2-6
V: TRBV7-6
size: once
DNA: TGTGCCAGCAGCTTACTGGCGGGGGCGCCTGGGGCCAACGTCCTGACTTTC
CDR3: CASSLLAGAPGANVLTF

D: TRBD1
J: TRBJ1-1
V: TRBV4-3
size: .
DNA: TGCGCCAGCAGGGGGCAGGGGGGTGCAGGCACTGAAGCTTTCTTT
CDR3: CASRGQGGAGTEAFF

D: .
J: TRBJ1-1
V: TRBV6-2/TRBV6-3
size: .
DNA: TGTGCCAGCAGTTACAGGGAGGCTGAAGCTTTCTTT
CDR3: CASSYREAEAFF

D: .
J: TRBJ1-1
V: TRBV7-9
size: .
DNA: TGTGCCAGCAGCGAACAGGGCTCGGGCACTGAAGCTTTCTTT
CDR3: CASSEQGSGTEAFF

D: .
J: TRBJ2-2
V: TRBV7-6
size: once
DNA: TGTGCCAGCAGCTTACAGTCCGGGTACACCGGGGAGCTGTTTTTT
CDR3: CASSLQSGYTGELFF

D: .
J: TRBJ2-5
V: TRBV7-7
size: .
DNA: TGTGCTAGCAGCCGGGAGCGACAAGAGACCCAGTACTTC
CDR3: CASSRERQETQYF

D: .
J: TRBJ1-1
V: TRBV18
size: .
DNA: TGTGCCAGCTTACCAAATGTGCAGGGGTTGAACACTGAAGCTTTCTTT
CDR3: CASLPNVQGLNTEAFF

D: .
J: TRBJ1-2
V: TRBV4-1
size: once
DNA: TGCGCCAGCAGCCATTTAAAGGTCGGGGGCTACACCTTC
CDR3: CASSHLKVGGYTF

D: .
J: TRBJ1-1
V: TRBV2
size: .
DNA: TGTGCCAGCCTCCAGTGGTGGCCTGAAGCTTTCTTT
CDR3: CASLQWWPEAFF

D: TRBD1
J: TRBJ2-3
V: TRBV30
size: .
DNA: TGTGCCTGGAGCTCCGGGACAGGGGGCTTGAATACGCAGTATTTT
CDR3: CAWSSGTGGLNTQYF

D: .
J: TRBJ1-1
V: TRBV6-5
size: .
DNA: TGTGCCAGCAGCTGGGGACACACTAACACTGAAGCTTTCTTT
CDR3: CASSWGHTNTEAFF

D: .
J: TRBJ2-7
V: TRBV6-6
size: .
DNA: TGTGCCAGCAACGGGGTAACGGGGGCCGAGCAGTACTTC
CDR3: CASNGVTGAEQYF

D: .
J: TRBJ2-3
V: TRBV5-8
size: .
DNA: TGTGCCAGCAGCTTGCGAGGGGGTGCCACAGATACGCAGTATTTT
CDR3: CASSLRGGATDTQYF

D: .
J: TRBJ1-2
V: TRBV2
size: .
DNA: TGCGTCAGGGATGGCTACACCTTC
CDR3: CVRDGYTF

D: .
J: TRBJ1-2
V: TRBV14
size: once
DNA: TGTGCCAGCAGCCAAGCGCGGGGAATCTATGGCTACACCTTC
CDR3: CASSQARGIYGYTF

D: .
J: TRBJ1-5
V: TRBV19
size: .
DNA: TGTGCCAGTAGGGGAGGGGCAGCCGGGTATAGCAATCAGCCCCAGCATTTT
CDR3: CASRGGAAGYSNQPQHF

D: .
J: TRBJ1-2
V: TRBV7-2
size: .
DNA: TGTGCCAGCGGGAACCGGGACGGGGCTCTCTTCTATGGCTACACCTTC
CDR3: CASGNRDGALFYGYTF

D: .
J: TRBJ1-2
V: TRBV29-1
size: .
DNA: TGCAGCGCCGAGGGCAGAGATGGCTACACCTTC
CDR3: CSAEGRDGYTF

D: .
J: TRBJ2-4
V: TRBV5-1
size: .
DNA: TGCGCCAGCAGCTTGGAGAGGGGGGGCCGGAAAAACATTCAGTACTTC
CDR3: CASSLERGGRKNIQYF

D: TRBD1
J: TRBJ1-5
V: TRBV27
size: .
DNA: TGTGCCAGCAGTTTATCCTCATCCCAACAGGGGTATCAGCCCCAGCATTTT
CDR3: CASSLSSSQQGYQPQHF

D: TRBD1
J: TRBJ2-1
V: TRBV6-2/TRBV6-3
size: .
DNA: TGTGCCAGCAGCTTAGACAGGGTCCCCTACAATGAGCAGTTCTTC
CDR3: CASSLDRVPYNEQFF

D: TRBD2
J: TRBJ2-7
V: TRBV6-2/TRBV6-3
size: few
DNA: TGTGCCAGCAGCCGACTTTCTCGACTAGCGGGAGAGGGTGAGCAGTACTTC
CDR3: CASSRLSRLAGEGEQYF

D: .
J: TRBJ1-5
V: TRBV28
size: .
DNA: TGTGCCAGCAGTTTAATCCAGGGTAATCAGCCCCAGCATTTT
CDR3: CASSLIQGNQPQHF

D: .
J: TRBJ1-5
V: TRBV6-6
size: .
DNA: TGTGCCGCTCGCCTCGGGTCCGGTAGCAATCAGCCCCAGCATTTT
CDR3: CAARLGSGSNQPQHF

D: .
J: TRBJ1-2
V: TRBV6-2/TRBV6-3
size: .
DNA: TGTGCCAGCAGTTATTATCTGGTGGACTATGGCTACACCTTC
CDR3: CASSYYLVDYGYTF

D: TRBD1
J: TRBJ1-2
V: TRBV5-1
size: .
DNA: TGCGCCAGCAGAGCAAAAACAGGGGTCTCTGGCTATGGCTACACCTTC
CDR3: CASRAKTGVSGYGYTF

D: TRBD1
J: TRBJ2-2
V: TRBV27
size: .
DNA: TGTGCCAGCAGTCTACAGGGGGCGCCGAACACCGGGGAGCTGTTTTTT
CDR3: CASSLQGAPNTGELFF

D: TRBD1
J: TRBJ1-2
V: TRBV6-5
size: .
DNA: TGTGCCAGCAGTTCGACAGGGGACGGCTACACCTTC
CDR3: CASSSTGDGYTF

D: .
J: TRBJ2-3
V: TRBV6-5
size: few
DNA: TGTGCCAGCAGTCGGCCAGAGGGCACAGATACGCAGTATTTT
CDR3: CASSRPEGTDTQYF

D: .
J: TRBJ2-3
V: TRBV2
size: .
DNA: TGTGCCAGCAGTGATGCGGGGGCCCTAGATACGCAGTATTTT
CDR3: CASSDAGALDTQYF

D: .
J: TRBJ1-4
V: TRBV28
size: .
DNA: TGTGCCAGCAGTACTGTGAGGCAGGGGAATGAAAAACTGTTTTTT
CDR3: CASSTVRQGNEKLFF

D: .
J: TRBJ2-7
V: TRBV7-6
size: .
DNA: TGTGCCAGCAGCCTAACACAGGGCCCAATTTACTTC
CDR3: CASSLTQGPIYF

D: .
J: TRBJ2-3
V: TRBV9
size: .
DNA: TGTGCCAGCAGCGAATCACCCCGGAACACAGATACGCAGTATTTT
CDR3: CASSESPRNTDTQYF

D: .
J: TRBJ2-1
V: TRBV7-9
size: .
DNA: TGTGCCAGCAGCTTAGAGGAGCGGTACAATGAGCAGTTCTTC
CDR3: CASSLEERYNEQFF

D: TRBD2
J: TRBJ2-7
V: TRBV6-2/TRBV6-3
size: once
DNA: TGTGCCAGCAGTTTCCGACCTCGGACTAGCGGGAGTAAGAACGAGCAGTACTTC
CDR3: CASSFRPRTSGSKNEQYF

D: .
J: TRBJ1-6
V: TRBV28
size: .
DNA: TGTGCCAGCAGTTTCCTACAGGGTGGTAATTCACCCCTCCACTTT
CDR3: CASSFLQGGNSPLHF

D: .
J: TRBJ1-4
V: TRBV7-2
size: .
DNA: TGTGCCAGCAGCTTAGCGCGGCGGTATAATGAAAAACTGTTTTTT
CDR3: CASSLARRYNEKLFF

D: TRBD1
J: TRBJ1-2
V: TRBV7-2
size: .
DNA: TGTGCCAGCAGCCGCTGGGACAGCGCCTATGGCTACACCTTC
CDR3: CASSRWDSAYGYTF

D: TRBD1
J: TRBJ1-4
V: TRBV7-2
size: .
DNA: TGTGCCAGCAGCTTCGACAGGGGGAGTGAAAAACTGTTTTTT
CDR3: CASSFDRGSEKLFF

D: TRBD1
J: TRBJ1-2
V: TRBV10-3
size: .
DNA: TGTGCCATCAGTGACGAAGGGGGCGCCTATGGCTACACCTTC
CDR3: CAISDEGGAYGYTF

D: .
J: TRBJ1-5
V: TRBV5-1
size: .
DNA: TGCGCCAGCAGCGTAGAGGGGGGCAATCAGCCCCAGCATTTT
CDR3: CASSVEGGNQPQHF

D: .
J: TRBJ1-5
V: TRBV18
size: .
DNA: TGTGCCAGCTCCCCGAATATGGTGGGCAATCAGCCCCAGCATTTT
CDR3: CASSPNMVGNQPQHF

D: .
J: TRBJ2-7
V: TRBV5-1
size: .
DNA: TGCGCCAGCAGCTTAGAAGGGGGCTACGAGCAGTACTTC
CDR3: CASSLEGGYEQYF

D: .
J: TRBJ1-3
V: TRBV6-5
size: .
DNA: TGTGCCAGCAGCACCCGGGGCTCTGGAAACACCATATATTTT
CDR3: CASSTRGSGNTIYF

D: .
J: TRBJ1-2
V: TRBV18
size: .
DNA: TGTGCCAGCTCACCGCTATCCGGGACACAACCCGGCGGCTATGGCTACACCTTC
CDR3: CASSPLSGTQPGGYGYTF